The 5 T cell receptor beta chains presented below share a single source sample, sequenced in a study of T cell responses to AZD1222 COVID-19 vaccine. Using immunoSEQ multiplex PCR, the repertoire was profiled, and TCRdb retains in-frame clones only, with some absent. The top ten hold roughly 13% of the sample, which has 80,000 to 100,000 clones, more than 90% seen once. Source: peripheral blood, taken on day 0 of AZD1222 vaccination. These receptors were collected from an adult in good health.

This chain links TRBV10-3 with TRBJ1-1; D not resolved. This CDR3 is built from 13 residues. Trimming left V 5 bases short and J 0 bases short, with 7 bases between. CDR1 is ENHRY and CDR2 is SYGVKD in the germline V gene. The CDR3 loop reads CAISNGMNTEAFF. The CDR3 DNA is TGTGCCATCAGTAACGGCATGAACACTGAAGCTTTCTTT.

The chain employs TRBV27 and TRBJ2-7; 10 positions match TRBD2. J was trimmed by 2 bases and V by 5 bases; bases with no gene match: 3. Germline loops: CDR1 MNHEY, CDR2 SMNVEV (reference sequence). This CDR3 region has 14 residues. DNA for the CDR3: TGTGCCAGCAGTGCTCTAGCGGGGGCCTACGAGCAGTACTTC. Residues: CASSALAGAYEQYF.

The chain links TRBV12-3 or TRBV12-4 to TRBJ1-1; D remains unclear. This CDR3 comprises 13 residues. V was clipped by 6 bases and J by 2 bases, with 10 bases between them. CDR3 sequence: CASRPQFNTEAFF. For the CDR3, the DNA is TGTGCCAGCAGACCGCAGTTCAACACTGAAGCTTTCTTT.

The chain has TRBV6-2 or TRBV6-3 and TRBJ1-1; a possible D gene is TRBD1 (5 bases). Germline assignment: CDR1 MNHEY and CDR2 SVGEGT. The CDR3 spans 15 residues. V was clipped by 5 bases and J by 4 bases, with 17 bases between them. The CDR3 spells CASSLHRLRGTEAFF. In nucleotides, the CDR3 is TGTGCCAGCAGTCTCCACCGTCTAAGGGGCACTGAAGCTTTCTTT.

The chain uses TRBV2 and TRBJ1-1; D unclear. The germline V and J ends were trimmed by 4 bases and 0 bases, with 6 bases remaining between them. The CDR3 length is 13 residues. Germline loops: CDR1 SNHLY, CDR2 FYNNEI. CDR3: CASSVLLNTEAFF. The CDR3 DNA reads as TGTGCCAGCAGTGTACTTTTGAACACTGAAGCTTTCTTT.